The 20 T cell receptor beta chains reported below all come from one sample, sequenced in a study of vaccination effects on CD4 cells after COVID-19. The protocol was immunoSEQ multiplex PCR, while the TCRdb copy is restricted to in-frame clones and leaves out a portion. The repertoire holds approximately 24,000 clones, with about three quarters as singletons. After expansion with viral peptide pools in the ViraFEST assay, antigen-specific CD4+ T cells were sequenced. Subsequent to a culture period of about ten days, CD4+ T cells were isolated. Subjects were given two BNT162b2 or mRNA-1273 vaccine doses. The antigens of these receptors remain unknown. The sequencing used CD4+ T cells from PBMCs cultured with HCoV-NL63 spike peptides, collected after COVID-19 vaccination. Source of these receptors: a human donor who received a COVID-19 vaccine.

The chain has TRBV24-1 and TRBJ2-3; TRBD2 matches at 11 bases. Germline V gene data show CDR1 as KGHDR and CDR2 as SFDVKD. The V and J ends lost 3 bases and 6 bases, in that order; junction bases with no gene match: 4. There are 15 residues in the CDR3. The CDR3 loop reads CATSDHSGRADTQYF. The CDR3 DNA sequence: TGTGCCACCAGTGATCATAGCGGGAGGGCGGATACGCAGTATTTT.

This clone has a handful of counts. The V and J genes are TRBV18 and TRBJ2-7, with D unclear. The CDR3 spans 12 residues. The germline gives CDR1 KGHSH, CDR2 LQKENI. V was trimmed by 0 bases and J by 5 bases, leaving 5 bases between them. CDR3 amino acids: CASSPPAHEQYF. Here the CDR3 DNA reads TGTGCCAGCTCACCACCGGCCCACGAGCAGTACTTC.

This clone has more than one count but fewer than ten. This chain joins TRBV2 and TRBJ1-1; 9 nucleotides align to TRBD1. This CDR3 has 15 amino acids. V trimming: 6 bases; J trimming: 2 bases; junction bases outside the gene matches: 7. Germline CDR1 is SNHLY and CDR2 is FYNNEI. DNA of the CDR3: TGTGCCAGCAGGACCAGGACAGGGGCAAACACTGAAGCTTTCTTT. This translates into CASRTRTGANTEAFF. The full variable domain, completed using reference TRBV2 and TRBJ1-1, is EPEVTQTPSHQVTQMGQEVILRCVPISNHLYFYWYRQILGQKVEFLVSFYNNEISEKSEIFDDQFSVERPDGSNFTLKIRSTKLEDSAMYFCASRTRTGANTEAFFGQGTRLTVV.

The chain couples TRBV5-1 to TRBJ2-3; 7 bases line up with TRBD1. V lost 5 bases and J lost 2; bases outside the gene matches: 8. The length of the CDR3 is 15 residues. Germline CDR1 SGHRS, CDR2 YFSETQ. CDR3 sequence reads: CASRSRTGLTDTQYF. CDR3 nucleotides: TGCGCCAGCAGATCCCGGACAGGTCTCACAGATACGCAGTATTTT.

In its sample, this clone was seen a few times. This chain connects TRBV7-9 to TRBJ2-7; no reliable D call. V lost 3 bases and J lost 2, with 5 bases in between. Germline assignment: CDR1 SEHNR and CDR2 FQNEAQ (reference sequence). The CDR3 consists of 12 residues. The CDR3 sequence is CASSLGTYEQYF. The CDR3 DNA reads as TGTGCCAGCAGCTTGGGGACCTACGAGCAGTACTTC.

This clone was observed a few times. This chain connects TRBV5-5 to TRBJ2-7; D remains ambiguous. CDR3 size: 14 residues. In germline, CDR1 is SGHKS, CDR2 YYEKEE (reference sequence). V lost 1 base to trimming and J lost 4 bases, with 12 bases between them. The CDR3 nucleotides read TGTGCCAGCAGCTTGCCCGTTAATGGGTACGAGCAGTACTTC. Residues: CASSLPVNGYEQYF. The variable domain in full, with the rest retrieved from reference TRBV5-5 and TRBJ2-7, is DAGVTQSPTHLIKTRGQQVTLRCSPISGHKSVSWYQQVLGQGPQFIFQYYEKEERGRGNFPDRFSARQFPNYSSELNVNALLLGDSALYLCASSLPVNGYEQYFGPGTRLTVT.

V usage is TRBV7-8 and J usage is TRBJ2-7; no clear D. The CDR3 extends over 16 amino acids. Trimming took 7 bases from V and 6 from J, leaving 25 bases between them. Germline V gives CDR1 SGHVS, CDR2 FQNEAQ. CDR3: CASNHNNSPSLSEQYF. As DNA, the CDR3 is TGTGCCAGCAACCATAACAATTCTCCTTCCCTTAGCGAGCAGTACTTC.

This chain joins TRBV19 and TRBJ1-5, with D possibly TRBD1 on 6 matching bases. CDR1 and CDR2 (germline): LNHDA, SQIVND (reference sequence). The CDR3 is 13 amino acids. Trimming took off 4 bases at V and 6 bases at J, with 10 bases between the two ends. The CDR3 coding sequence is TGTGCCAGTAGTACGGGGGGCGGTCAGCCCCAGCATTTT. It specifies CASSTGGGQPQHF.

The chain links TRBV27 to TRBJ1-1; 7 bases fit TRBD1. Losses at the gene ends were 5 bases for V and 3 bases for J; bases not matched to a gene: 6. CDR3 length: 14 amino acids. Germline lookup yields CDR1 MNHEY and CDR2 SMNVEV (reference sequence). CDR3 DNA: TGTGCCAGCAGTGCCAGGGGGGTAGACACTGAAGCTTTCTTT. Translating gives CASSARGVDTEAFF.

The chain employs TRBV19 and TRBJ2-1; D is unclear. Germline V gives CDR1 LNHDA, CDR2 SQIVND (reference sequence). CDR3 length equals 18 residues. Trimming pared 1 base from V and 1 base from J, leaving 17 bases between. The CDR3, as DNA: TGTGCCAGTAGTATAGGGGCGCACAGAGGTAGATCCTACAATGAGCAGTTCTTC. Its protein is CASSIGAHRGRSYNEQFF. Looking up the rest from reference TRBV19 and TRBJ2-1 gives the full variable domain: DGGITQSPKYLFRKEGQNVTLSCEQNLNHDAMYWYRQDPGQGLRLIYYSQIVNDFQKGDIAEGYSVSREKKESFPLTVTSAQKNPTAFYLCASSIGAHRGRSYNEQFFGPGTRLTVL.

The chain combines TRBV5-1 with TRBJ1-1, with D possibly being TRBD1 (5 bases). This CDR3 has 15 residues. Germline V gene data show CDR1 as SGHRS and CDR2 as YFSETQ. V shed 5 bases and J shed 4 bases, with 18 bases lying between them. CDR3 coding DNA: TGCGCCAGCAGTTCCCTTGAAACACAGGTCACTGAAGCTTTCTTT. This translates into CASSSLETQVTEAFF.

The rearrangement joins TRBV5-4 to TRBJ2-7; 11 bases agree with TRBD2. The germline CDR1 and CDR2 sequences are SGHNT and YYREEE (reference sequence). The CDR3 is made up of 16 amino acids. J lost 2 bases, V lost 4 bases, and 8 bases had no gene match. The chain's CDR3 is CASSKAGTSGTYEQYF. The CDR3 nucleotides read TGTGCCAGCAGCAAGGCCGGGACTAGCGGAACCTACGAGCAGTACTTC.

The sample holds a few counts of this clone. This sequence joins TRBV7-8 and TRBJ2-2, with D perhaps TRBD1 (6 bases). Looked up from germline, CDR1 is SGHVS and CDR2 is FQNEAQ. V was shortened by 5 bases and J by 7 bases, with 20 bases between the two germline ends. The CDR3 is 16 residues long. CDR3 DNA sequence: TGTGCCAGCAGCCGAGTCGAGAGGGGGACGGTCGGGGAGCTGTTTTTT. It yields the protein CASSRVERGTVGELFF.

In its sample, this clone was seen a few times. The rearrangement links TRBV5-6 to TRBJ1-3; possibly TRBD1 for D (6 bases). CDR1 is SGHDT, CDR2 YYEEEE, per germline. The CDR3 totals 16 residues. V lost 3 bases and J 1 base, leaving 14 bases between the germline ends. The DNA of the CDR3 is TGTGCCAGCAGCTCCCACGGGGGGCGGTCTGGAAACACCATATATTTT. This sequence encodes CASSSHGGRSGNTIYF.

J is TRBJ1-5 and V is TRBV5-6; D is unresolved. CDR3 length: 16 residues. Per germline, CDR1 SGHDT and CDR2 YYEEEE. The V end lost 0 bases, the J end lost 0 bases, and 10 bases lay between the germline ends. The DNA of the CDR3 is TGTGCCAGCAGCTTGGGTAACAGTTATAGCAATCAGCCCCAGCATTTT. The encoded protein is CASSLGNSYSNQPQHF.

The rearrangement links TRBV6-5 to TRBJ1-6, with 10 nucleotides matching TRBD1. Per the germline V gene, CDR1 is MNHEY and CDR2 is SVGAGI. V lost 6 bases and J lost 13; bases outside the gene matches: 6. This CDR3 comprises 13 residues. CDR3 nucleotides: TGTGCCAGCAGCCGGGGACAGGGGTTCCCCCTCCACTTT. It translates to CASSRGQGFPLHF.

The chain couples TRBV3-1 (or the pseudogene TRBV3-2) to TRBJ2-5; tentative D call: TRBD2 (7 bases). Trimming removed 0 bases from V and 5 bases from J, with 13 bases in between. This CDR3 region has 15 residues. CDR1 and CDR2 from the germline V gene are LGHDT and YNNKEL (reference sequence). Here the CDR3 DNA reads TGTGCCAGCAGCCAAGATGGGGGGGGGCCGGAGACCCAGTACTTC. It codes for CASSQDGGGPETQYF.

This clone was recorded once. The J gene is TRBJ2-3, the V gene TRBV6-4; possibly TRBD1 for D (6 bases). Between the trimmed V and J ends, which lost 1 base and 7 bases, there was a span of 12 bases. The CDR3 sequence is 14 residues long. Germline lookup yields CDR1 MRHNA and CDR2 SNTAGT. The CDR3 coding sequence is TGTGCCAGCAGTGACTTACAGGGCCGAAATACGCAGTATTTT. This encodes CASSDLQGRNTQYF.

The rearrangement joins TRBV5-1 to TRBJ2-7, with D perhaps assigned TRBD1 or TRBD2 (5 bases each). CDR1 and CDR2 from the germline V gene are SGHRS and YFSETQ. The V gene lost 5 bases and the J gene lost 3 bases, with 18 bases spanning the gap. The CDR3 has 15 residues. The DNA for the CDR3 is TGCGCCAGCAGAGATGGGCAGGGACCTCTCTACGAGCAGTACTTC. This translates into CASRDGQGPLYEQYF.

The chain is built from TRBV10-3 and TRBJ2-3; 10 bases are shared with TRBD2. The CDR3 runs to 14 residues. Losses at the gene ends were 8 bases for V and 3 bases for J; bases not matched to a gene: 5. Germline loops: CDR1 ENHRY, CDR2 SYGVKD. In DNA, the CDR3 is TGTGCCATCTCTAGCGGGAGTGGAACAGATACGCAGTATTTT. It translates to CAISSGSGTDTQYF.